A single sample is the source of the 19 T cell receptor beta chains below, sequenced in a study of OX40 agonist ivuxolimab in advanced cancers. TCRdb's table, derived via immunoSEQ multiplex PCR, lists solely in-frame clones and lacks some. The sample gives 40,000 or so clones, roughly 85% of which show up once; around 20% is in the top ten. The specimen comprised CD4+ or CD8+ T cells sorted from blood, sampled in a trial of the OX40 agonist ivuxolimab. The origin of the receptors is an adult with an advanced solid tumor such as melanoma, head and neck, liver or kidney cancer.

The CDR3 here is CAWSEGGLQPQHF. CDR3 bases: TGTGCCTGGAGTGAGGGGGGATTGCAGCCCCAGCATTTT. The rearrangement uses TRBV30 and TRBJ1-5; D might be TRBD1 (6 bases). The germline CDR1 and CDR2 sequences are GTSNPN and SVGIG (reference sequence). The length of the CDR3 is 13 residues. Trimming shortened V by 1 base and J by 7 bases, and 11 bases separated the two germline ends.

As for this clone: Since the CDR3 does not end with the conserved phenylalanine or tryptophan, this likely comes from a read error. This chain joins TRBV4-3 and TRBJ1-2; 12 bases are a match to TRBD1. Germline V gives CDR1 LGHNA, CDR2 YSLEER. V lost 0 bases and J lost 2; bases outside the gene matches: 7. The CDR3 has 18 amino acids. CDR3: CASSQDGDRGLLNYGYTL. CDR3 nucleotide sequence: TGCGCCAGCAGCCAAGATGGGGACAGGGGGCTATTGAACTATGGCTACACCCTC.

The CDR3 loop reads CASSLVASYSGNTIYF. CDR3 DNA: TGTGCCAGCAGCTTAGTTGCCAGCTACTCTGGAAACACCATATATTTT. The chain couples TRBV7-2 to TRBJ1-3; no definite D call. Germline V gene data show CDR1 as SGHTA and CDR2 as FQGNSA. The ends were cut back, 1 base at V and 0 bases at J, with 10 bases in the middle. The CDR3 has 16 amino acids.

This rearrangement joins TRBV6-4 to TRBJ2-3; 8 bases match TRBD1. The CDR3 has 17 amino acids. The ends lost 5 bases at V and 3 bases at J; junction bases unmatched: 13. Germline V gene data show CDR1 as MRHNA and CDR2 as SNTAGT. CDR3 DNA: TGTGCCAGCAGTTTCCAATCGACAGGGGTTGTGACAGATACGCAGTATTTT. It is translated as CASSFQSTGVVTDTQYF.

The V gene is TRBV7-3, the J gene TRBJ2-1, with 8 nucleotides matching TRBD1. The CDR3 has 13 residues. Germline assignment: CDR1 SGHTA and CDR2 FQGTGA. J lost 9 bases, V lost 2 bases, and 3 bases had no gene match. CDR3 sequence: CASSLQQGGEQFF. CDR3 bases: TGTGCCAGCAGCTTACAACAGGGGGGTGAGCAGTTCTTC.

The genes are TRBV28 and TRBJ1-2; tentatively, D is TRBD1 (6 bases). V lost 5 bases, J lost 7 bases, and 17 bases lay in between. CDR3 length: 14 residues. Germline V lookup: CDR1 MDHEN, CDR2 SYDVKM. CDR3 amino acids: CASSAGGGHSGYTF. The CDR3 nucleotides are TGTGCCAGCAGTGCCGGGGGGGGGCACAGTGGCTACACCTTC.

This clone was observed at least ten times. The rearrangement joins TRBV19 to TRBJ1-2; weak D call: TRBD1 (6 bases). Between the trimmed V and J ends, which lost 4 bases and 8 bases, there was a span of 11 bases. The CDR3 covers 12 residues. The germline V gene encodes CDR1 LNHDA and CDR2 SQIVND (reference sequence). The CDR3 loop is CASSRGHRGYTF. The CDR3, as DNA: TGTGCCAGTAGTAGGGGGCACCGCGGCTACACCTTC.

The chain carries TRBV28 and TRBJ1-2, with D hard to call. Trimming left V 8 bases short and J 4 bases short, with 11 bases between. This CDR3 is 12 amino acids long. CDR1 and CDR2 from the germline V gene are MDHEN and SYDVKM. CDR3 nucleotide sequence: TGTGCCAGCGGACGGACCCTCTATGGCTACACCTTC. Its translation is CASGRTLYGYTF.

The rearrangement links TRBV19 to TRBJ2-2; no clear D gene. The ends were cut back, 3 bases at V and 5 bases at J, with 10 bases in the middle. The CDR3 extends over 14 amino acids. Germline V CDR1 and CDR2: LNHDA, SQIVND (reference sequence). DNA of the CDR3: TGTGCCAGTAGTATTCCTAGTTTGACCGGGGAGCTGTTTTTT. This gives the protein CASSIPSLTGELFF.

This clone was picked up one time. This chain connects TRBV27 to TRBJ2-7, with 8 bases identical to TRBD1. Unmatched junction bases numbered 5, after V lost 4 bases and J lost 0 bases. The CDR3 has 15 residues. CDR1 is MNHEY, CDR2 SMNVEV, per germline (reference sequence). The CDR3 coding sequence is TGTGCCAGCAGTTCCACCGGGACAGGCTCCTACGAGCAGTACTTC. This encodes CASSSTGTGSYEQYF.

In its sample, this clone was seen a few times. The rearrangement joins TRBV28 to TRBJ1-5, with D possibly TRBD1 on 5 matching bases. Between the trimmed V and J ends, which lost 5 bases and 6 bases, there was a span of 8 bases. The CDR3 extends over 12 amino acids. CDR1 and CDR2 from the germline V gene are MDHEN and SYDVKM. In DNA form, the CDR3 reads TGTGCCAGCAGTGGCAGGGTTCAGCCCCAGCATTTT. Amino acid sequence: CASSGRVQPQHF.

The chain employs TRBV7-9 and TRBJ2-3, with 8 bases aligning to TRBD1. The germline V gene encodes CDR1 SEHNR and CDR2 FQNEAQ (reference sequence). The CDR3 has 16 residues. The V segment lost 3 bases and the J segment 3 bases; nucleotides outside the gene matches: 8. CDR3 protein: CASSLGGQGPTDTQYF. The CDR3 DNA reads TGTGCCAGCAGCTTGGGTGGACAGGGTCCAACAGATACGCAGTATTTT.

The CDR3 DNA follows: TGTGCCAGTACCTCTCCCCCGACTGAAGCTTTCTTT. Protein product: CASTSPPTEAFF. The chain couples TRBV19 to TRBJ1-1; D remains ambiguous. The V end was cut by 7 bases, the J end by 5 bases, with 11 bases between. The CDR3 runs to 12 residues. Germline V gene lookup returns CDR1 LNHDA and CDR2 SQIVND (reference sequence).

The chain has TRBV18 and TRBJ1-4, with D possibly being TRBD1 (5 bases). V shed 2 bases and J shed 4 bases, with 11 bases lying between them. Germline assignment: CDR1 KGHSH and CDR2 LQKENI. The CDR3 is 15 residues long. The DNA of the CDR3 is TGTGCCAGCTCACCAGGGGGGGAAAATAATGAAAAACTGTTTTTT. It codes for CASSPGGENNEKLFF. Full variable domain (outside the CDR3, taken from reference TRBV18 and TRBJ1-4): NAGVMQNPRHLVRRRGQEARLRCSPMKGHSHVYWYRQLPEEGLKFMVYLQKENIIDESGMPKERFSAEFPKEGPSILRIQQVVRGDSAAYFCASSPGGENNEKLFFGSGTQLSVL.

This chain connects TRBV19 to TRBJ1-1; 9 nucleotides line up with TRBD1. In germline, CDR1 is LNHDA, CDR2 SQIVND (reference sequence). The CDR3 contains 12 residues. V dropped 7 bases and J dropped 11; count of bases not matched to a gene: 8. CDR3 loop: CASKDDRGDAFF. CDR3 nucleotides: TGTGCCAGTAAAGATGACAGGGGGGATGCTTTCTTT.

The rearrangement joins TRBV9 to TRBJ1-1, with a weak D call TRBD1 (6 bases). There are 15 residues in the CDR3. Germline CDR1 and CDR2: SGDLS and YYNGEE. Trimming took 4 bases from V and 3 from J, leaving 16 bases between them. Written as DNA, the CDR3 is TGTGCCAGCAGCTGGTTTGAGAGGGGGGACACTGAAGCTTTCTTT. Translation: CASSWFERGDTEAFF.

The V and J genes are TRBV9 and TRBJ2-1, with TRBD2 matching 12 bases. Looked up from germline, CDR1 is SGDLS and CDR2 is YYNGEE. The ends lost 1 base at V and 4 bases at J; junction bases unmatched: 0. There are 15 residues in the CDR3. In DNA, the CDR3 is TGTGCCAGCAGCGTAACTAGCGGGGGGTACAATGAGCAGTTCTTC. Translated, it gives CASSVTSGGYNEQFF. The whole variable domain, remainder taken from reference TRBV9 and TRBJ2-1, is DSGVTQTPKHLITATGQRVTLRCSPRSGDLSVYWYQQSLDQGLQFLIQYYNGEERAKGNILERFSAQQFPDLHSELNLSSLELGDSALYFCASSVTSGGYNEQFFGPGTRLTVL.

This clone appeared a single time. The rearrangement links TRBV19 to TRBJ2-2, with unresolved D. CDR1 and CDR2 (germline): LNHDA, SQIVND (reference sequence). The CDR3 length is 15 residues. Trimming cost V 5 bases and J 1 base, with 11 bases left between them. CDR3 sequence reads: CASSFETVNTGELFF. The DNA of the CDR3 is TGTGCCAGTAGTTTTGAGACTGTGAACACCGGGGAGCTGTTTTTT.

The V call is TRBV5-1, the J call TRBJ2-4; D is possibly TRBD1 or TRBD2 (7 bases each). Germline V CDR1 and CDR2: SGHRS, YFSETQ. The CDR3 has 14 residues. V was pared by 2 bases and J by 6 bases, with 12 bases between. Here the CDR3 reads CASSFAGGVNIQYF. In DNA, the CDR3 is TGCGCCAGCAGCTTCGCAGGGGGGGTAAACATTCAGTACTTC.